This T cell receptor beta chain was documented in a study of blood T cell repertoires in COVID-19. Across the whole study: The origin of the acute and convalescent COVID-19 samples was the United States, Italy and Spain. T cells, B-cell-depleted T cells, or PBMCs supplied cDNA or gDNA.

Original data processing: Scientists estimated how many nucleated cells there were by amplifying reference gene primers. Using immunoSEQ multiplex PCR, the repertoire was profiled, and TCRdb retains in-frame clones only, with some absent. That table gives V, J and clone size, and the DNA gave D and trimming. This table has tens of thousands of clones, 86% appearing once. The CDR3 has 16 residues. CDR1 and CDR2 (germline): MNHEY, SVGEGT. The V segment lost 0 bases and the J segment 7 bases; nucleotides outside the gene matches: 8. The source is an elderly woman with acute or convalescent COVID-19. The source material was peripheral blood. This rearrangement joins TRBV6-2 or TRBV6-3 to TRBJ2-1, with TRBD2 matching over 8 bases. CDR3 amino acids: CASSYSGGGPINEQFF. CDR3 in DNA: TGTGCCAGCAGTTACTCGGGCGGGGGGCCCATTAATGAGCAGTTCTTC.